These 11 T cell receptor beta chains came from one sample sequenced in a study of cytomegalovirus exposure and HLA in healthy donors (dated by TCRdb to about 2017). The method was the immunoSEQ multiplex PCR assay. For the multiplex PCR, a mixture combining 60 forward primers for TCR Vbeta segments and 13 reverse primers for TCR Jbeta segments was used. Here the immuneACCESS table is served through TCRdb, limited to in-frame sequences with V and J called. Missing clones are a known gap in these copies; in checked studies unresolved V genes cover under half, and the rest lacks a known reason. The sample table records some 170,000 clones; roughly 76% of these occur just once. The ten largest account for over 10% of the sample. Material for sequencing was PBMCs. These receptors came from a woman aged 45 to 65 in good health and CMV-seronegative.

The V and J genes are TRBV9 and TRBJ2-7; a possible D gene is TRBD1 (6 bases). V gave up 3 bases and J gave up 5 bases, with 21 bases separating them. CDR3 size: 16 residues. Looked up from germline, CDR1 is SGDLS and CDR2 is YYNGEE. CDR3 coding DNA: TGTGCCAGCAGCGAAGGTGCAGGACAGAATATCGACGAGCAGTACTTC. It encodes CASSEGAGQNIDEQYF. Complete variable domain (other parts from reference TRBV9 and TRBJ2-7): DSGVTQTPKHLITATGQRVTLRCSPRSGDLSVYWYQQSLDQGLQFLIQYYNGEERAKGNILERFSAQQFPDLHSELNLSSLELGDSALYFCASSEGAGQNIDEQYFGPGTRLTVT.

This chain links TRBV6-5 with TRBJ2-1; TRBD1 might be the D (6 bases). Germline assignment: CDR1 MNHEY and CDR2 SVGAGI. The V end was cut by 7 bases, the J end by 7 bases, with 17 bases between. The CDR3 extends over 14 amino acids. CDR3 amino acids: CASKARQVLNEQFF. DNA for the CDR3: TGTGCCAGCAAAGCCCGACAGGTACTAAATGAGCAGTTCTTC.

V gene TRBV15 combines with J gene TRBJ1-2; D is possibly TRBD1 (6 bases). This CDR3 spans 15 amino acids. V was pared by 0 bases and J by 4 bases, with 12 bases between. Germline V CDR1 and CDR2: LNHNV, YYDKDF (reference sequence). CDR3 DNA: TGTGCCACCAGCAGAGATCAAGCAGGGGTCTATGGCTACACCTTC. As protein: CATSRDQAGVYGYTF.

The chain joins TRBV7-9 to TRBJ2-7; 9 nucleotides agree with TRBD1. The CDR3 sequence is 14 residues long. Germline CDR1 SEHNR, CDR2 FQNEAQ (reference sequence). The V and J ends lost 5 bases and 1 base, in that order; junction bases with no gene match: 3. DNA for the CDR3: TGTGCCAGCAGCCCGGACAGGGGTTCCTACGAGCAGTACTTC. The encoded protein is CASSPDRGSYEQYF.

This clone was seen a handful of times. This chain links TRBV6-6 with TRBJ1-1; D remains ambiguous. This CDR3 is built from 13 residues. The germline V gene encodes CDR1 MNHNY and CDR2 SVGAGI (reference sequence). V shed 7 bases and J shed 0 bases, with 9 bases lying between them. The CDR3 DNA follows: TGTGCCAGCATTAGTGAAATGAACACTGAAGCTTTCTTT. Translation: CASISEMNTEAFF.

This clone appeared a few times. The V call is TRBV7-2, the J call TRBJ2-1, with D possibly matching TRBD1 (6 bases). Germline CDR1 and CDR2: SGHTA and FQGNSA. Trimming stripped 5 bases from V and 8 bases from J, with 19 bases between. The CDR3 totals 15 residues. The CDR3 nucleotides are TGTGCCAGCAGCCGCGTTCGTGGGGGCCGGGATGAGCAGTTCTTC. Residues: CASSRVRGGRDEQFF.

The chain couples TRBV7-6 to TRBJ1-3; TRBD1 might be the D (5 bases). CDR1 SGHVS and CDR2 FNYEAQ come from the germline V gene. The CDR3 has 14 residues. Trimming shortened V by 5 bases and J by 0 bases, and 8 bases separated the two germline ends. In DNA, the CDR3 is TGTGCCAGCAGCCTCGGGGGCTCTGGAAACACCATATATTTT. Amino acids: CASSLGGSGNTIYF.

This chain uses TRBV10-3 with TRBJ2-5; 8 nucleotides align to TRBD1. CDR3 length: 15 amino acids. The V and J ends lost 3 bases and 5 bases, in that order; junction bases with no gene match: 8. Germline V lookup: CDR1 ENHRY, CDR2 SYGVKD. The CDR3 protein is CAISENSGGRETQYF. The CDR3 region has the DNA TGTGCCATCAGTGAAAACTCAGGGGGCCGGGAGACCCAGTACTTC.

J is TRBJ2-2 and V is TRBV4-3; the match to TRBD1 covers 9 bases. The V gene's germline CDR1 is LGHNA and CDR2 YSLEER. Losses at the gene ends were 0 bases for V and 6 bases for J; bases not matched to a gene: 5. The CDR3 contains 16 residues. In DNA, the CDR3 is TGCGCCAGCAGCCAAGAAAACAGGGGGCCGGCCGGGGAGCTGTTTTTT. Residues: CASSQENRGPAGELFF.

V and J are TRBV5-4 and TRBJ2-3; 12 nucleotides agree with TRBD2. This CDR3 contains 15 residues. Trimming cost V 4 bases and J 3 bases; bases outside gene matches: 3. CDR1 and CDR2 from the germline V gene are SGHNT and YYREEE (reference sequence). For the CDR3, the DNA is TGTGCCAGCAGCCCGACTAGCGGGGGAACAGATACGCAGTATTTT. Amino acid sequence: CASSPTSGGTDTQYF.

The DNA of the CDR3 is TGTGCCAGCAGCAAAGAGGAAGCTAGCGGGGGCCCTTACGAGCAGTACTTC. As protein: CASSKEEASGGPYEQYF. The chain combines TRBV21-1 with TRBJ2-7; the DNA was not used to check the table's D call, TRBD2. TRBV21-1 represents a pseudogene. This CDR3 spans 17 amino acids.